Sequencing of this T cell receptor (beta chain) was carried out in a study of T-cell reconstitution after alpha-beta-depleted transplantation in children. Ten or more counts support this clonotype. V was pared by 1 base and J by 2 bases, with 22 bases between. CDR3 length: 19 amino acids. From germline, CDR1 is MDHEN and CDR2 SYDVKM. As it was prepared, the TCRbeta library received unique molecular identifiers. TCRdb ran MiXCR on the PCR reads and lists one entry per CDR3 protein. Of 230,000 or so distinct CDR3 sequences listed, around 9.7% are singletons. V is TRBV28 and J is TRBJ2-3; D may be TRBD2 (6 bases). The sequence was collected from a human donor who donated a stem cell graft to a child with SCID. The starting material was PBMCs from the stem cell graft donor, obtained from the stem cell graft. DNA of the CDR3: TGTGCCAGCAGTTTATTACGGGGTTTTGGTGGGGGGTTCACAGATACGCAGTATTTT. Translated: CASSLLRGFGGGFTDTQYF.